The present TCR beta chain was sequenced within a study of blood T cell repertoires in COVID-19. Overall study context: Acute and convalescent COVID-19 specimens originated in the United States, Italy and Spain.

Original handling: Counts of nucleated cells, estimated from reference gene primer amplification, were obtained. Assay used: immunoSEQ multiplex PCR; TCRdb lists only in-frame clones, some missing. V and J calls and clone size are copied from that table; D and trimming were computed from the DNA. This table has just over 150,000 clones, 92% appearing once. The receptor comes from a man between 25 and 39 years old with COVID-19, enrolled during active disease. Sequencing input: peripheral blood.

Written as DNA, the CDR3 is TGTGCCACCAGTGATGCGGGTGCAACTAATGAAAAACTGTTTTTT. Protein sequence: CATSDAGATNEKLFF. The gene calls are TRBV24-1 and TRBJ1-4, with no clear D. V lost 3 bases and J lost 0, with 7 bases in between. Per germline, CDR1 KGHDR and CDR2 SFDVKD. The CDR3 totals 15 residues.